Ten or more counts support the clone carrying this T cell receptor (beta chain). V gave up 4 bases and J gave up 6 bases; unmatched junction bases: 14. CDR3 length: 16 amino acids. Germline CDR1 MDHEN, CDR2 SYDVKM. These data are taken from a study of T-cell memory formation after mild COVID-19. TCRdb called the 5' RACE reads again in MiXCR, with one record for every CDR3 protein. Of about 310,000 distinct CDR3 sequences listed, approximately 19% were seen once; the top ten hold 20% to 25%. The chain recombines TRBV28 with TRBJ2-7, with 8 positions matching TRBD1. This receptor was taken from a young man who had mild COVID-19 (a few samples of this study predate the infection). Cell type and time point are not known. The source material was PBMCs or a T cell subset sorted from them (not recorded which). CDR3 DNA sequence: TGTGCCAGCAGTTCGGTCGACAGGGGTCCGCGGGGCGAGCAGTACTTC. This sequence encodes CASSSVDRGPRGEQYF. Drawing the rest from reference TRBV28 and TRBJ2-7, the complete variable domain is DVKVTQSSRYLVKRTGEKVFLECVQDMDHENMFWYRQDPGLGLRLIYFSYDVKMKEKGDIPEGYSVSREKKERFSLILESASTNQTSMYLCASSSVDRGPRGEQYFGPGTRLTVT.